This T cell receptor (beta chain) was retrieved from a study of blood T cell repertoires in COVID-19. V lost 0 bases to trimming and J lost 0 bases, with 12 bases between them. The CDR3 consists of 17 residues. Germline CDR1 LGHNA, CDR2 YNFKEQ. The repertoire was sequenced with immunoSEQ multiplex PCR; TCRdb's copy has only in-frame clones and lacks some. The repertoire has around 290,000 clones, approximately 90% of them found once; the top ten carry around 2%. Sequencing was carried out using PBMCs or T cells enriched from blood (not recorded which). V is TRBV4-2 and J is TRBJ2-1; a possible D gene is TRBD2 (5 bases). This clonotype was sampled from a woman aged 60-75 years in a cohort exposed to, infected with or recovered from COVID-19 (not recorded which). The CDR3 DNA sequence: TGTGCCAGCAGCCAAGATTTCGAAACTAGCTCCTACAATGAGCAGTTCTTC. It is translated as CASSQDFETSSYNEQFF.